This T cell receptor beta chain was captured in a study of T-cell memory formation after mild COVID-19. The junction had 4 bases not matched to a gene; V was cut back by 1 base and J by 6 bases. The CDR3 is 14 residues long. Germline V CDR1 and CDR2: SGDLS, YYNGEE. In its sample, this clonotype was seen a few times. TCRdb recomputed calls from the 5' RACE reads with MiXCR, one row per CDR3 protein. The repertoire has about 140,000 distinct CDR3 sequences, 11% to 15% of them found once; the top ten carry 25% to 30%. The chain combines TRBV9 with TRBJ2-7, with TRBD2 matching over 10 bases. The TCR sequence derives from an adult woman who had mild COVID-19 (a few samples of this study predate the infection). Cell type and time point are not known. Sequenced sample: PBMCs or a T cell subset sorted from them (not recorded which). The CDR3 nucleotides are TGTGCCAGCAGCGTATCGGGACTAGCGAGCGAGCAGTACTTC. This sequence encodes CASSVSGLASEQYF.